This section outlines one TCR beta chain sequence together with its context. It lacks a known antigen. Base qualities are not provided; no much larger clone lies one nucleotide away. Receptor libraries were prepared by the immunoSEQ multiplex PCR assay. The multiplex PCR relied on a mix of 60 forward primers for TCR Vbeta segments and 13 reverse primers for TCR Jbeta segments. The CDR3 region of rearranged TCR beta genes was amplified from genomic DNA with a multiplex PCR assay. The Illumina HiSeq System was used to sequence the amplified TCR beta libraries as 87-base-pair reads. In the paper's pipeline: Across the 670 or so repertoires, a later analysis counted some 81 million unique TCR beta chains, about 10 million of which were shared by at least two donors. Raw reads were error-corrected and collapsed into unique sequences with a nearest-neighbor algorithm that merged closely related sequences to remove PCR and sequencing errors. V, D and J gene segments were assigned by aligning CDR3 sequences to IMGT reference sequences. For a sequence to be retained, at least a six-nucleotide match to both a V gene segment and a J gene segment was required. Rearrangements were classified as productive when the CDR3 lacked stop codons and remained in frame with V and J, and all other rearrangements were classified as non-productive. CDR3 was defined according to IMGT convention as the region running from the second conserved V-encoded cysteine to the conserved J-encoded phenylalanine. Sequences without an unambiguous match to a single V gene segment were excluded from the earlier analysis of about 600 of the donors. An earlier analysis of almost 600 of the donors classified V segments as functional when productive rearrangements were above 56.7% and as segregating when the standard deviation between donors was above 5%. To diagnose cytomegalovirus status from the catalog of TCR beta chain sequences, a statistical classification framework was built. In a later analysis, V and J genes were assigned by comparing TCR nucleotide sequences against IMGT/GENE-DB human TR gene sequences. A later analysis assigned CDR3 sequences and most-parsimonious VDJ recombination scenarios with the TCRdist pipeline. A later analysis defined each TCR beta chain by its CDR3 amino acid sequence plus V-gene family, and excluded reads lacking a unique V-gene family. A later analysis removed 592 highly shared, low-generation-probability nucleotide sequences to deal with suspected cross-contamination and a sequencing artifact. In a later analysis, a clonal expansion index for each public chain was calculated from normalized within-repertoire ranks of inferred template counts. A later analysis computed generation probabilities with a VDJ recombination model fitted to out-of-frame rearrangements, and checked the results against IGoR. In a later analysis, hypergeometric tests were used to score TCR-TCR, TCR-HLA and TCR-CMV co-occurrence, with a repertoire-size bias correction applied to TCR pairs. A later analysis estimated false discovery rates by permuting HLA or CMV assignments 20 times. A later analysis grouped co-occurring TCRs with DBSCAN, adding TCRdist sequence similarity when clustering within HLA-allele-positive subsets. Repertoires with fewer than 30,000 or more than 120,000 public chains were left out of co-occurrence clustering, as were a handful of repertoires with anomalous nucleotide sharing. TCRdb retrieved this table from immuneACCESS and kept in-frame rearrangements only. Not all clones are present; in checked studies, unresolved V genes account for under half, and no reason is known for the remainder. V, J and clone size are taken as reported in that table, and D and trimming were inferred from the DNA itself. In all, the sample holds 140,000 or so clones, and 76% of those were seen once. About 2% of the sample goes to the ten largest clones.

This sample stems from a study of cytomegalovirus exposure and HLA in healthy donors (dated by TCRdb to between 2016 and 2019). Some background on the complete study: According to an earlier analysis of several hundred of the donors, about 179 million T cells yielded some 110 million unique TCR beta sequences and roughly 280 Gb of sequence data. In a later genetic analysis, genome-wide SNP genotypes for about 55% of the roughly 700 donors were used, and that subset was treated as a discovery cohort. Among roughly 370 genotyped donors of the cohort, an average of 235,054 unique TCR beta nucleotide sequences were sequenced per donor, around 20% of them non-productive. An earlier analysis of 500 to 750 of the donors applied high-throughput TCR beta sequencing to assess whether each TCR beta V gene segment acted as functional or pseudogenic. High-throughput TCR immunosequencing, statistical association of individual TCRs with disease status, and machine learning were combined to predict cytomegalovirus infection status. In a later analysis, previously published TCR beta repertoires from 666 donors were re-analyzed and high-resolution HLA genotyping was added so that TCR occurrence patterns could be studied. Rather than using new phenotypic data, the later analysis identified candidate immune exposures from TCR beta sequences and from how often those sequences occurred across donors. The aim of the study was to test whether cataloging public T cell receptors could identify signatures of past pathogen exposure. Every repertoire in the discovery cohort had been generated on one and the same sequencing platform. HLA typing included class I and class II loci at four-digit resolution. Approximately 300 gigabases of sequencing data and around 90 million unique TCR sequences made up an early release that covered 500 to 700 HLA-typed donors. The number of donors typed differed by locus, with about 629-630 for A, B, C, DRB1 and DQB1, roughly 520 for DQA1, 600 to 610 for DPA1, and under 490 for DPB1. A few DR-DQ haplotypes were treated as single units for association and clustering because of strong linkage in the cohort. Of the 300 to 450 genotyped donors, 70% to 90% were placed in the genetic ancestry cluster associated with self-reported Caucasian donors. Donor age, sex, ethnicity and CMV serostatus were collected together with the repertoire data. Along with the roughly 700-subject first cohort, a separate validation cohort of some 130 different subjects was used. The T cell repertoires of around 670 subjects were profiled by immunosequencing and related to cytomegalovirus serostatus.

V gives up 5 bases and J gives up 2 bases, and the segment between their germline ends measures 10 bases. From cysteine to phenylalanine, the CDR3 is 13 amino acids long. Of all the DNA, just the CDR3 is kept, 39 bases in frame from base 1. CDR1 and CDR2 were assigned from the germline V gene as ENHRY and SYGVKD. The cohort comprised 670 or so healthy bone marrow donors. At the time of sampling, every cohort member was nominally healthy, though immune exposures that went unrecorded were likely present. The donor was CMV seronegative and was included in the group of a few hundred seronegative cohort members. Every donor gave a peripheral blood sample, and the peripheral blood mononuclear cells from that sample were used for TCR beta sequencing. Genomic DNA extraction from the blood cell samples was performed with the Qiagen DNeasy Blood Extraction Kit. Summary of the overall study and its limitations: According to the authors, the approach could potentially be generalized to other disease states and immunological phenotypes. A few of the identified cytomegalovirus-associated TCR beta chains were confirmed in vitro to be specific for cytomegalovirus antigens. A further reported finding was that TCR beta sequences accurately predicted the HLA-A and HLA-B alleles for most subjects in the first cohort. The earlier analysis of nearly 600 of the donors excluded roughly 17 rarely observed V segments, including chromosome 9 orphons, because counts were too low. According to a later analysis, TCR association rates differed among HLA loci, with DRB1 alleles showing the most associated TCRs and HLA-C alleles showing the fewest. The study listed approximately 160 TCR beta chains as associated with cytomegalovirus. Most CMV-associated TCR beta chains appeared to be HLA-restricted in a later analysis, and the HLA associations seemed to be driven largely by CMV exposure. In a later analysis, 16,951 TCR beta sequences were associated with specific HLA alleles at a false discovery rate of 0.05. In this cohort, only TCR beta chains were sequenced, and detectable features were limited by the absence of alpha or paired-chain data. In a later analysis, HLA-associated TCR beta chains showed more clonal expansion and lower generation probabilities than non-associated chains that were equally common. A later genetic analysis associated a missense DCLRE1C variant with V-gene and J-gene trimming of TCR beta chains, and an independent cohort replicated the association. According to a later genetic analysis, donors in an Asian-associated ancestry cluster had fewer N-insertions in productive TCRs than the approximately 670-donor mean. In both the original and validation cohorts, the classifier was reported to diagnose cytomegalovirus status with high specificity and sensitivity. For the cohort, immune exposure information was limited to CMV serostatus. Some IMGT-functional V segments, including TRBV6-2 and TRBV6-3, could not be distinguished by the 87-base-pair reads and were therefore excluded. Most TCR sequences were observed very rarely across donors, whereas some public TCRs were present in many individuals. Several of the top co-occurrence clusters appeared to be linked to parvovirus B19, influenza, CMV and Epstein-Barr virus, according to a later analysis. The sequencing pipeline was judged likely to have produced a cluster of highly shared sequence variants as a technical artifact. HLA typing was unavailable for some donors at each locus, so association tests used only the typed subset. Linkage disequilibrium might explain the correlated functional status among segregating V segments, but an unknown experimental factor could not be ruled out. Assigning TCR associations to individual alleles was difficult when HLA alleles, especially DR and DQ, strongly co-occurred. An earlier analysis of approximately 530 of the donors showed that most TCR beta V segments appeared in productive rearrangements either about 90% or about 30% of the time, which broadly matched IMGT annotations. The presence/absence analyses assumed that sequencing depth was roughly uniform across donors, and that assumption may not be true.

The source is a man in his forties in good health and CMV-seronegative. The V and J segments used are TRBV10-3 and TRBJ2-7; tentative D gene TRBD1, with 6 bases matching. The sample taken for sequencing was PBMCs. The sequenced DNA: TGTGCCATCAGTCCGGACAGTACCTACGAGCAGTACTTC. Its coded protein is CAISPDSTYEQYF.